This is a list of T cell receptor beta chains from one sample in a study of CD8+ T cells in alopecia areata. Here immunoSEQ multiplex PCR was the method, and the copy in TCRdb shows in-frame clones only, minus some. The sample records some 190,000 clones, roughly 66% being singletons. The starting material was CD4+ T cells sorted from blood, obtained at week 24, from a patient treated with tofacitinib. These receptors were collected from a human donor with alopecia areata. The CDR3 runs from the conserved cysteine through the conserved F or W. The order of the fields is clone size, V gene, J gene, CDR3 protein. Clone size is stated in some rows and not others, as once, few, many or a class when expanded.

size: once
V: TRBV29-1
J: TRBJ2-3
CDR3: CSVEDHRGDTQYF

size: -
V: TRBV7-9
J: TRBJ2-3
CDR3: CASRVGDTQYF

size: few
V: TRBV6-4
J: TRBJ2-7
CDR3: CASRVPPGQGMYEQYF

size: -
V: TRBV27
J: TRBJ2-3
CDR3: CASKVQTGRTDTQYF

size: once
V: TRBV14
J: TRBJ1-4
CDR3: CASSPRQTNEKLFF

size: many
V: TRBV4-3
J: TRBJ2-7
CDR3: CASSQDNGGGRGQYF

size: -
V: TRBV29-1
J: TRBJ2-3
CDR3: CSVEGEVDTQYF

size: -
V: TRBV9
J: TRBJ2-7
CDR3: CASSGDNHYEQYF

size: once
V: TRBV29-1
J: TRBJ2-3
CDR3: CSAGPTDTQYF

size: -
V: TRBV30
J: TRBJ1-1
CDR3: CAWGPTGTEAFF

size: -
V: TRBV9
J: TRBJ2-3
CDR3: CASSNAQFTDTQYF

size: -
V: TRBV29-1
J: TRBJ1-2
CDR3: CSVGLNEYYGYTF

size: -
V: TRBV5-1
J: TRBJ2-2
CDR3: CASSHGQSGELFF

size: -
V: TRBV30
J: TRBJ2-5
CDR3: CAWSVSGRTQETQYF

size: once
V: TRBV29-1
J: TRBJ2-7
CDR3: CSATAGGGAYEQYF

size: -
V: TRBV5-6
J: TRBJ2-1
CDR3: CASSYLAGDDSQFF

size: -
V: TRBV2
J: TRBJ2-1
CDR3: CASSERRLAGGLGSSYNEQFF

size: -
V: TRBV6-1
J: TRBJ1-5
CDR3: CASIFSGGGQPQHF

size: -
V: TRBV20-1
J: TRBJ2-7
CDR3: CSAKSYEQYF

size: few
V: TRBV27
J: TRBJ2-7
CDR3: CASSHRGYEQYF

size: -
V: TRBV29-1
J: TRBJ1-2
CDR3: CSVSTGLGDYGYTF

size: once
V: TRBV4-3
J: TRBJ2-5
CDR3: CASSPSPGTGGETQYF

size: -
V: TRBV5-1
J: TRBJ2-7
CDR3: CASSSLSLDRATYEQYF

size: -
V: TRBV9
J: TRBJ1-2
CDR3: CASSAAGTRGGYTF

size: -
V: TRBV18
J: TRBJ1-5
CDR3: CASSPEEHQPQHF